Described below is a single T cell receptor (beta chain) sequence and its context. Then a second PCR, running about 7 to 11 cycles, was carried out with a sample-barcoded 5' primer and a J-beta primer mix. TCRdb analysed the 5' RACE reads with MiXCR anew, one entry per CDR3 protein. The sample shows more than 450,000 distinct CDR3 sequences, about 25% of them seen only once. The sample comes from a study of blood T cells in healthy people across ages. The CDR3 has 14 amino acids. The germline V gene has CDR1 KGHDR and CDR2 SFDVKD. V lost 10 bases and J 1 base, leaving 14 bases between the germline ends. These data are also associated with another study on T cells of mothers and their children. Per that paper: Mothers gave over 9.5 million TCR beta CDR3 reads each, and children around 3 million each. The authors found no persistent microchimeric T cell clones.

The material sequenced was blood. The TCR sequence derives from a boy aged 2-15 years in good health. The V call is TRBV24-1, the J call TRBJ2-3; a possible D gene is TRBD2 (6 bases). The CDR3 nucleotides read TGTGCCACAGTGACGCGGGATCGCACAGATACGCAGTATTTT. Translation: CATVTRDRTDTQYF.